Listed here are 28 T cell receptor beta chains from one sample, sequenced in a study of T cell responses to AZD1222 COVID-19 vaccine. Method: immunoSEQ multiplex PCR; TCRdb's copy keeps in-frame clones and lacks some. The sample lists 100,000 to 150,000 clones; 88% were seen once. The material sequenced was peripheral blood, taken on day 0 of AZD1222 vaccination. Source of these receptors: an adult in good health.

The chain combines TRBV7-6 with TRBJ2-3, with a weak D call TRBD2 (5 bases). CDR3 length equals 15 residues. Trimming shortened V by 5 bases and J by 3 bases, and 15 bases separated the two germline ends. The germline V gene has CDR1 SGHVS and CDR2 FNYEAQ. The DNA of the CDR3 is TGTGCCAGCAGCGTCGCGGGCCCCGGTACAGATACGCAGTATTTT. It encodes CASSVAGPGTDTQYF.

V usage is TRBV5-4 and J usage is TRBJ1-1; D remains unclear. V dropped 4 bases and J dropped 5 bases, with 12 bases sitting between them. This CDR3 region has 13 residues. Germline V CDR1 and CDR2: SGHNT, YYREEE (reference sequence). CDR3 amino acids: CASSEAGKTEAFF. CDR3 nucleotides: TGTGCCAGCAGCGAGGCAGGCAAGACTGAAGCTTTCTTT.

The chain carries TRBV19 and TRBJ2-3, with 11 bases identical to TRBD2. There are 16 residues in the CDR3. Trimming at V came to 2 bases and at J to 2 bases, leaving 3 bases not matched to a gene. Per germline, CDR1 LNHDA and CDR2 SQIVND (reference sequence). CDR3 sequence reads: CASSILAGGPTDTQYF. The CDR3 region has the DNA TGTGCCAGTAGTATATTAGCGGGGGGGCCCACAGATACGCAGTATTTT.

The J gene is TRBJ2-1, the V gene TRBV3-1 (or the pseudogene TRBV3-2); D unresolved. CDR1 is LGHDT, CDR2 YNNKEL, per germline (reference sequence). Trimming stripped 4 bases from V and 5 bases from J, with 9 bases between. The CDR3 length is 13 residues. The CDR3 DNA is TGTGCCAGCAGCCTGACCCCCAACAATGAGCAGTTCTTC. This gives the protein CASSLTPNNEQFF.

The chain couples TRBV12-5 to TRBJ1-1; no clear D. V was pared by 2 bases and J by 2 bases, with 0 bases between. Germline lookup yields CDR1 LGHNT and CDR2 FRNRAP. The CDR3 totals 11 residues. The CDR3 reads CASGLNTEAFF. The CDR3 DNA reads TGTGCTAGTGGTTTGAACACTGAAGCTTTCTTT. The full variable domain, rest sourced from reference TRBV12-5 and TRBJ1-1, is DARVTQTPRHKVTEMGQEVTMRCQPILGHNTVFWYRQTMMQGLELLAYFRNRAPLDDSGMPKDRFSAEMPDATLATLKIQPSEPRDSAVYFCASGLNTEAFFGQGTRLTVV.

Of note for this clone: A junction end diverges from the germline sequence, so it may reflect a read error. CDR3 loop: CARSWGRVGGTSGSDTQYF. The CDR3 bases are TGCGCCCGCAGCTGGGGGCGGGTGGGGGGGACTAGCGGGTCAGATACGCAGTATTTT. The chain has TRBV5-1 and TRBJ2-3; the match to TRBD2 covers 12 bases. Germline V gene sequence: CDR1 SGHRS, CDR2 YFSETQ. The CDR3 runs to 19 residues. Using reference TRBV5-1 and TRBJ2-3 for the parts outside the CDR3, the full variable domain is KAGVTQTPRYLIKTRGQQVTLSCSPISGHRSVSWYQQTPGQGLQFLFEYFSETQRNKGNFPGRFSGRQFSNSRSEMNVSTLELGDSALYLCARSWGRVGGTSGSDTQYFGPGTRLTVL.

The chain couples TRBV5-6 to TRBJ2-2; D is unclear. CDR3 length: 14 amino acids. Trimming cost V 7 bases and J 1 base, with 11 bases left between them. Germline V gives CDR1 SGHDT, CDR2 YYEEEE. CDR3 nucleotides: TGTGCCAGCTGGGTGTGGGGGAACACCGGGGAGCTGTTTTTT. It codes for CASWVWGNTGELFF.

This chain links TRBV27 with TRBJ2-1; tentative D call: TRBD2 (5 bases). Germline lookup yields CDR1 MNHEY and CDR2 SMNVEV (reference sequence). V shed 2 bases and J shed 5 bases, with 10 bases lying between them. The CDR3 contains 14 residues. CDR3 coding DNA: TGTGCCAGCAGTTTAACTAGGTTGGACAATGAGCAGTTCTTC. Encoded protein: CASSLTRLDNEQFF.

The chain is built from TRBV5-5 and TRBJ2-7; 9 bases agree with TRBD1. Per the germline V gene, CDR1 is SGHKS and CDR2 is YYEKEE (reference sequence). V lost 4 bases to trimming and J lost 5 bases; unmatched junction nucleotides: 7. CDR3 length: 14 amino acids. CDR3 amino acids: CASSHGGTGNEQYF. CDR3 coding DNA: TGTGCCAGCAGCCATGGCGGGACAGGGAACGAGCAGTACTTC.

The chain recombines TRBV6-2 or TRBV6-3 with TRBJ1-1; D unresolved. The CDR3 length is 15 residues. The V gene's germline CDR1 is MNHEY and CDR2 SVGEGT. V dropped 5 bases and J dropped 0 bases, with 13 bases sitting between them. The CDR3, as DNA: TGTGCCAGCAGTGACGGCTTTAGCTTGAACACTGAAGCTTTCTTT. Protein product: CASSDGFSLNTEAFF.

This clone was detected only once. The chain joins TRBV15 to TRBJ2-7; no firm D call. The CDR3 is made up of 12 amino acids. V lost 1 base and J lost 5, with 6 bases in between. CDR1 and CDR2 from the germline V gene are LNHNV and YYDKDF (reference sequence). This chain's CDR3 is CATSRAQDEQYF. The CDR3 region has the DNA TGTGCCACCAGCAGAGCTCAGGACGAGCAGTACTTC.

This chain connects TRBV6-5 to TRBJ2-3; D might be TRBD1 (7 bases). Trimming took 2 bases from V and 5 from J, leaving 14 bases between them. The CDR3 length is 15 residues. Germline lookup yields CDR1 MNHEY and CDR2 SVGAGI. The CDR3 DNA is TGTGCCAGCAGTTACAGGGGGCTAGCGTTAGATACGCAGTATTTT. Translating it yields CASSYRGLALDTQYF.

The rearrangement uses TRBV6-5 and TRBJ2-5, with 9 bases identical to TRBD1. J lost 7 bases, V lost 4 bases, and 7 bases had no gene match. This CDR3 has 14 residues. Germline V gene sequence: CDR1 MNHEY, CDR2 SVGAGI. CDR3 nucleotides: TGTGCCAGCAGTTCCGGGACAGGGATCGGGACCCAGTACTTC. This sequence encodes CASSSGTGIGTQYF.

This rearrangement joins TRBV3-1 (or the pseudogene TRBV3-2) to TRBJ1-1, with D tentatively TRBD1 (5 bases). V lost 1 base, J lost 0 bases, and 12 bases lay in between. The CDR3 totals 16 residues. Germline V gene lookup returns CDR1 LGHDT and CDR2 YNNKEL (reference sequence). CDR3 loop: CASSQGGITLNTEAFF. The DNA of the CDR3 is TGTGCCAGCAGCCAAGGGGGGATAACCCTGAACACTGAAGCTTTCTTT.

The rearrangement uses TRBV6-5 and TRBJ2-7; 11 bases agree with TRBD1. The CDR3 length is 14 residues. The germline V gene has CDR1 MNHEY and CDR2 SVGAGI. V dropped 8 bases and J dropped 3; count of bases not matched to a gene: 6. The CDR3 region is CASQGGTGGYEQYF. CDR3 DNA sequence: TGTGCCAGCCAGGGCGGGACAGGGGGCTACGAGCAGTACTTC.

The chain recombines TRBV5-6 with TRBJ2-1; 7 bases map to TRBD2. V shed 5 bases and J 7 bases; nucleotides not matched to a gene: 9. CDR3 length: 14 residues. The germline V gene encodes CDR1 SGHDT and CDR2 YYEEEE. CDR3 sequence reads: CASRPVGGGNEQFF. In nucleotides, the CDR3 is TGTGCCAGCAGGCCGGTTGGGGGAGGGAATGAGCAGTTCTTC.

V is TRBV11-2 and J is TRBJ2-2, with TRBD2 as a possible D gene (6 bases). This CDR3 spans 18 amino acids. The germline V gene has CDR1 SGHAT and CDR2 FQNNGV. Trimming removed 1 base at V and 0 bases at J, with 15 bases between. This chain's CDR3 is CASSLVGAGQSNTGELFF. CDR3 nucleotide sequence: TGTGCCAGCAGCTTAGTTGGAGCGGGCCAGTCGAACACCGGGGAGCTGTTTTTT.

The V and J genes are TRBV6-1 and TRBJ1-3; no definite D call. CDR3 length: 15 amino acids. Germline CDR1 reads MNHNS; CDR2 reads SASEGT. Deletions cut 2 bases from V and 0 bases from J, with 8 bases between. CDR3 in amino acids: CASSERPFSGNTIYF. The CDR3 region has the DNA TGTGCCAGCAGTGAAAGGCCGTTCTCTGGAAACACCATATATTTT.

The chain has TRBV19 and TRBJ1-1; the match to TRBD1 covers 9 bases. Trimming at V came to 4 bases and at J to 4 bases, leaving 4 bases not matched to a gene. Per germline, CDR1 LNHDA and CDR2 SQIVND (reference sequence). The length of the CDR3 is 14 residues. In DNA, the CDR3 is TGTGCCAGTAGTAGGAGACAGGGGGTCACTGAAGCTTTCTTT. This gives the protein CASSRRQGVTEAFF.

The genes are TRBV7-9 and TRBJ2-1, with 10 nucleotides matching TRBD2. The V segment lost 5 bases and the J segment 7 bases; nucleotides outside the gene matches: 11. Germline V gene data show CDR1 as SEHNR and CDR2 as FQNEAQ (reference sequence). The CDR3 covers 16 residues. The DNA of the CDR3 is TGTGCCAGCAGCCCACGAGCGGGAGGGCCGGTAAATGAGCAGTTCTTC. This gives the protein CASSPRAGGPVNEQFF.

This chain connects TRBV10-1 to TRBJ2-2; D is unclear. The CDR3 totals 16 residues. Germline V CDR1 and CDR2: WNHNN, SYGVQD (reference sequence). V was clipped by 3 bases and J by 4 bases, with 15 bases between them. CDR3 region: CASSESERESTGELFF. The CDR3 bases are TGCGCCAGCAGTGAATCGGAGAGAGAGTCCACCGGGGAGCTGTTTTTT.

The chain joins TRBV7-2 to TRBJ1-1, with no clear D. The germline CDR1 and CDR2 sequences are SGHTA and FQGNSA. V gave up 2 bases and J gave up 1 base, with 8 bases separating them. This CDR3 is 14 amino acids long. The CDR3 loop reads CASSLRLRNTEAFF. DNA for the CDR3: TGTGCCAGCAGCTTAAGACTACGGAACACTGAAGCTTTCTTT.

The chain has TRBV7-2 and TRBJ1-3, with 9 bases lining up with TRBD1. The CDR3 has 18 amino acids. Germline loops: CDR1 SGHTA, CDR2 FQGNSA. J was trimmed by 4 bases and V by 4 bases; bases with no gene match: 14. The CDR3 spells CASSSRGGTGLVGNTIYF. The CDR3 bases are TGTGCCAGCAGCTCCAGGGGGGGGACAGGGTTGGTGGGAAACACCATATATTTT.

This clone was observed a single time. V is TRBV3-1 (or the pseudogene TRBV3-2) and J is TRBJ1-3; no firm D call. Germline V lookup: CDR1 LGHDT, CDR2 YNNKEL (reference sequence). The CDR3 sequence is 14 residues long. Trimming took 1 base from V and 1 from J, leaving 5 bases between them. CDR3 sequence (DNA): TGTGCCAGCAGCCAAGCCGAGTCTGGAAACACCATATATTTT. This translates into CASSQAESGNTIYF.

V usage is TRBV11-2 and J usage is TRBJ2-7, with D perhaps matching TRBD2 (7 bases). V shed 2 bases and J shed 7 bases, with 18 bases lying between them. This CDR3 spans 15 amino acids. Germline V gene data show CDR1 as SGHAT and CDR2 as FQNNGV. This CDR3 reads CASSLSGTTLGEQYF. DNA of the CDR3: TGTGCCAGCAGCTTAAGCGGGACAACTCTTGGGGAGCAGTACTTC.

This chain links TRBV5-1 with TRBJ2-7; 9 positions match TRBD1. V trimming: 4 bases; J trimming: 5 bases; junction bases outside the gene matches: 7. The CDR3 loop spans 14 amino acids. The germline V gene has CDR1 SGHRS and CDR2 YFSETQ. The CDR3 loop reads CASSPRGQGNEQYF. CDR3 sequence (DNA): TGCGCCAGCAGCCCTCGGGGACAGGGAAACGAGCAGTACTTC.

V and J are TRBV6-5 and TRBJ2-1; TRBD2 matches 8 bases. V shed 8 bases, J shed 5 bases, and the junction held 11 bases outside the gene matches. The CDR3 loop spans 15 amino acids. Germline assignment: CDR1 MNHEY and CDR2 SVGAGI. The DNA of the CDR3 is TGTGCCAGCTTCTCGGCGGGAGGTCTAAACAATGAGCAGTTCTTC. Translated: CASFSAGGLNNEQFF.

DNA of the CDR3: TGTGCCAGCAGCCAATTCAGGGGAGGCACAGATACGCAGTATTTT. It encodes CASSQFRGGTDTQYF. The chain joins TRBV14 to TRBJ2-3, with D possibly TRBD1 on 6 matching bases. CDR1 and CDR2 from the germline V gene are SGHDN and FVKESK. This CDR3 is built from 15 residues. V was cut by 2 bases and J by 1 base, with 10 bases left in between.